This T cell receptor (beta chain) was identified during a study of blood T cell repertoires in COVID-19. Study background: PBMCs, B-cell-depleted T cells, or T cells were the source of the cDNA or gDNA that made up the material.

In the authors' workflow: Amplification with reference gene primers provided the estimates of nucleated cell counts. Measured with immunoSEQ multiplex PCR; TCRdb has only the in-frame clones, and not every one. V, J and clone size derive from that table, while D and trimming were established from the DNA sequence. The table has about 160,000 clones, roughly nine tenths seen once. The CDR3 is 14 residues long. Per the germline V gene, CDR1 is MGHDK and CDR2 is SYGVNS. V lost 7 bases to trimming and J lost 1 base; unmatched junction nucleotides: 6. The rearrangement joins TRBV25-1 to TRBJ1-1; 7 nucleotides agree with TRBD1. The source is a woman aged 70-85 years with acute or convalescent COVID-19. Sequenced: peripheral blood. In DNA, the CDR3 is TGTGCCAGCAACAACAGGGGCCCGAACACTGAAGCTTTCTTT. Its translation is CASNNRGPNTEAFF.